This T cell receptor (beta chain) stems from a study of radiation and T cells in renal cell carcinoma. V was cut by 4 bases and J by 7 bases, with 17 bases left in between. Per germline, CDR1 SGHNT and CDR2 YYREEE (reference sequence). The CDR3 covers 14 residues. Sequencing used immunoSEQ multiplex PCR; TCRdb keeps in-frame clones, though not all of them. The sample lists about 7,900 clones, 65% occurring once. The treatment denotes: treatment-naive control, cytoreductive nephrectomy. Specimen: tumor tissue, collected from a patient whose treatment was nephrectomy without radiotherapy. This chain joins TRBV5-4 and TRBJ1-2, with D possibly being TRBD1 (6 bases). The source is a woman in her 70s with renal cell carcinoma. The CDR3 bases are TGTGCCAGCAGCCAGGATCCAGGGGCGGGTGGCTACACCTTC. Its protein is CASSQDPGAGGYTF. The full variable domain, with the rest looked up from reference TRBV5-4 and TRBJ1-2, is ETGVTQSPTHLIKTRGQQVTLRCSSQSGHNTVSWYQQALGQGPQFIFQYYREEENGRGNFPPRFSGLQFPNYSSELNVNALELDDSALYLCASSQDPGAGGYTFGSGTRLTVV.